The 21 T cell receptor beta chains below all came from one sample that was sequenced in a study of T cell responses to AZD1222 COVID-19 vaccine. The method was immunoSEQ multiplex PCR; TCRdb's version includes in-frame clones alone and lacks a portion of them. The data hold roughly 150,000 clones, with approximately 91% observed a single time. This material consisted of peripheral blood, taken 28 days after the second AZD1222 dose. These receptors were obtained from an adult who received the AZD1222 COVID-19 vaccine.

V and J are TRBV2 and TRBJ2-7, with 8 bases fitting TRBD1. The V and J ends lost 6 bases and 2 bases, in that order; junction bases with no gene match: 6. This CDR3 is 14 amino acids long. The V gene's germline CDR1 is SNHLY and CDR2 FYNNEI. The CDR3 DNA sequence: TGTGCCAGCAGGGAATTGGGACAGGCCTACGAGCAGTACTTC. Translating gives CASRELGQAYEQYF. Using reference TRBV2 and TRBJ2-7 for the parts outside the CDR3, the full variable domain is EPEVTQTPSHQVTQMGQEVILRCVPISNHLYFYWYRQILGQKVEFLVSFYNNEISEKSEIFDDQFSVERPDGSNFTLKIRSTKLEDSAMYFCASRELGQAYEQYFGPGTRLTVT.

The chain recombines TRBV11-2 with TRBJ2-7, with 12 bases lining up with TRBD1. The germline CDR1 and CDR2 sequences are SGHAT and FQNNGV. With V trimmed by 3 bases and J by 0 bases, 6 bases remained unmatched. This CDR3 has 17 amino acids. The CDR3 protein is CASSLGTGGVYSYEQYF. In nucleotides, the CDR3 is TGTGCCAGCAGCTTGGGGACAGGGGGCGTCTACTCCTACGAGCAGTACTTC.

The gene calls are TRBV5-1 and TRBJ1-4; 7 bases fit TRBD1. Looked up from germline, CDR1 is SGHRS and CDR2 is YFSETQ. This CDR3 is built from 14 residues. Germline trimming cut 4 bases from V and 5 bases from J; bases unmatched to any gene: 5. The CDR3 sequence: CASSRQGVNEKLFF. CDR3 bases: TGCGCCAGCAGCAGACAGGGAGTAAATGAAAAACTGTTTTTT.

In its sample, this clone was seen once. V and J are TRBV5-1 and TRBJ2-7; the D gene is possibly TRBD2 (6 bases). The length of the CDR3 is 15 residues. Trimming cost V 4 bases and J 0 bases, with 14 bases left between them. Germline assignment: CDR1 SGHRS and CDR2 YFSETQ. CDR3 nucleotide sequence: TGCGCCAGCAGCCGCGGGACGGAGAACTCCTACGAGCAGTACTTC. Its protein product is CASSRGTENSYEQYF.

V gene TRBV18 combines with J gene TRBJ2-5, with unresolved D. Germline assignment: CDR1 KGHSH and CDR2 LQKENI. The CDR3 contains 13 residues. The V end lost 3 bases, the J end lost 1 base, and 6 bases lay between the germline ends. CDR3: CASSPGSQETQYF. The CDR3 DNA sequence: TGTGCCAGCTCACCGGGCAGCCAAGAGACCCAGTACTTC.

About this clone: The same CDR3 can be traced to other DNA sequences in this sample. This chain connects TRBV28 to TRBJ1-2; 8 positions agree with TRBD1. This CDR3 spans 15 amino acids. Germline trimming cut 5 bases from V and 2 bases from J; bases unmatched to any gene: 7. The germline CDR1 and CDR2 sequences are MDHEN and SYDVKM. The CDR3: CASSPGTGANYGYTF. CDR3 bases: TGTGCCAGCAGTCCCGGGACAGGAGCCAACTATGGCTACACCTTC.

This clone was observed a few times. The rearrangement joins TRBV9 to TRBJ2-1; D not certain. Trimming shortened V by 3 bases and J by 2 bases, and 3 bases separated the two germline ends. The CDR3 is 12 residues long. Germline V lookup: CDR1 SGDLS, CDR2 YYNGEE. The CDR3 sequence: CASSAAYNEQFF. CDR3 DNA sequence: TGTGCCAGCAGCGCCGCCTACAATGAGCAGTTCTTC.

The chain employs TRBV5-1 and TRBJ2-7; TRBD2 agrees at 8 bases. The germline gives CDR1 SGHRS, CDR2 YFSETQ. This CDR3 has 15 amino acids. V was pared by 5 bases and J by 3 bases, with 10 bases of the junction left unmatched. The CDR3 loop is CASRNSGGDFYEQYF. CDR3 in DNA: TGCGCCAGCAGAAACAGCGGGGGCGATTTCTACGAGCAGTACTTC.

This chain joins TRBV25-1 and TRBJ1-1; D is unresolved. With 1 base removed from V and 1 base from J, the gap between germline ends came to 7 bases. Germline values: CDR1 MGHDK, CDR2 SYGVNS. The CDR3 has 14 residues. CDR3 loop: CASSESGRNTEAFF. The CDR3 DNA follows: TGTGCCAGCAGTGAATCAGGTCGGAACACTGAAGCTTTCTTT.

The chain combines TRBV6-5 with TRBJ1-1; D possibly corresponds to TRBD1 (5 bases). Trimming shortened V by 0 bases and J by 3 bases, and 11 bases separated the two germline ends. The CDR3 loop spans 15 amino acids. Germline values: CDR1 MNHEY, CDR2 SVGAGI. The CDR3 reads CASSYSPGMDTEAFF. CDR3 sequence (DNA): TGTGCCAGCAGTTACTCCCCAGGGATGGACACTGAAGCTTTCTTT.

This rearrangement joins TRBV5-5 to TRBJ2-1; a weak D match, TRBD2 (7 bases). V was shortened by 6 bases and J by 6 bases, with 19 bases between the two germline ends. Germline V lookup: CDR1 SGHKS, CDR2 YYEKEE (reference sequence). CDR3 length equals 15 residues. CDR3 sequence reads: CASTVERGAVNEQFF. CDR3 nucleotides: TGTGCCAGCACCGTCGAACGGGGGGCCGTCAATGAGCAGTTCTTC.

The chain recombines TRBV7-9 with TRBJ1-6; TRBD1 might be the D (5 bases). V was trimmed by 7 bases and J by 7 bases, leaving 11 bases between them. Germline values: CDR1 SEHNR, CDR2 FQNEAQ (reference sequence). The length of the CDR3 is 13 residues. The CDR3 spells CASNGGTNSPLHF. The CDR3 region has the DNA TGTGCCAGCAACGGGGGGACGAATTCACCCCTCCACTTT.

The rearrangement uses TRBV19 and TRBJ2-7; D unresolved. The CDR3 length is 13 residues. V was clipped by 6 bases and J by 3 bases, with 12 bases between them. Germline assignment: CDR1 LNHDA and CDR2 SQIVND (reference sequence). The CDR3 nucleotides read TGTGCCAGTAGCCCAAACAACAACTACGAGCAGTACTTC. Encoded protein: CASSPNNNYEQYF.

The gene calls are TRBV4-2 and TRBJ2-7, with a possible D match to TRBD1 (6 bases). This CDR3 comprises 15 residues. V shed 1 base and J shed 4 bases, with 14 bases lying between them. The germline gives CDR1 LGHNA, CDR2 YNFKEQ. DNA of the CDR3: TGTGCCAGCAGCCAAGTCGGGGACAAATTTTACGAGCAGTACTTC. As protein: CASSQVGDKFYEQYF.

The chain couples TRBV7-9 to TRBJ2-7; 9 positions agree with TRBD2. Per germline, CDR1 SEHNR and CDR2 FQNEAQ (reference sequence). The CDR3 length is 17 residues. The trim removed 5 bases at V and 3 bases at J, leaving 14 bases unmatched. The CDR3 protein is CASSLEPWGGRDYEQYF. The DNA of the CDR3 is TGTGCCAGCAGCCTAGAACCGTGGGGCGGGAGGGACTACGAGCAGTACTTC. Full variable domain (remainder filled in from reference TRBV7-9 and TRBJ2-7): DTGVSQNPRHKITKRGQNVTFRCDPISEHNRLYWYRQTLGQGPEFLTYFQNEAQLEKSRLLSDRFSAERPKGSFSTLEIQRTEQGDSAMYLCASSLEPWGGRDYEQYFGPGTRLTVT.

The chain is built from TRBV18 and TRBJ1-5, with D hard to call. Looked up from germline, CDR1 is KGHSH and CDR2 is LQKENI. This CDR3 spans 15 amino acids. V lost 3 bases and J 3 bases, leaving 12 bases between the germline ends. In nucleotides, the CDR3 is TGTGCCAGCTCACCCATCGAGGCCCTCAATCAGCCCCAGCATTTT. Protein product: CASSPIEALNQPQHF.

V is TRBV13 and J is TRBJ1-5; TRBD1 might be the D (6 bases). The germline V gene has CDR1 PRHDT and CDR2 FYEKMQ (reference sequence). The length of the CDR3 is 15 residues. V was trimmed by 2 bases and J by 0 bases, leaving 8 bases between them. The chain's CDR3 is CASSLRQASNQPQHF. The CDR3 nucleotides read TGTGCCAGCAGCTTACGACAGGCTAGCAATCAGCCCCAGCATTTT.

The gene calls are TRBV6-5 and TRBJ2-5; TRBD2 matches at 9 bases. Germline V gene sequence: CDR1 MNHEY, CDR2 SVGAGI. CDR3 size: 15 residues. With V trimmed by 6 bases and J by 5 bases, 10 bases remained unmatched. CDR3 sequence reads: CASSSSGREGETQYF. DNA of the CDR3: TGTGCCAGCAGCAGTAGCGGGAGAGAGGGGGAGACCCAGTACTTC.

A few counts support this clone. V gene TRBV5-1 combines with J gene TRBJ2-1; D not certain. The CDR3 runs to 14 residues. Germline V gene lookup returns CDR1 SGHRS and CDR2 YFSETQ. The V end lost 0 bases, the J end lost 7 bases, and 11 bases lay between the germline ends. CDR3 coding DNA: TGCGCCAGCAGCTTGGGCCGCCGGTCGAATGAGCAGTTCTTC. Its translation: CASSLGRRSNEQFF.

The V gene is TRBV29-1, the J gene TRBJ2-3, with 8 bases aligning to TRBD1. The V gene end was trimmed by 1 base and the J gene end by 6 bases; junction bases not matched to a gene: 3. The CDR3 loop spans 13 amino acids. CDR1 and CDR2 from the germline V gene are SQVTM and ANQGSEA. Written as DNA, the CDR3 is TGCAGCGTTGAAGTTTACAGGGGGGATACGCAGTATTTT. This sequence encodes CSVEVYRGDTQYF.

The chain couples TRBV24-1 to TRBJ1-3, with unresolved D. This CDR3 is built from 11 residues. V lost 0 bases and J lost 14, with 7 bases in between. Germline CDR1 is KGHDR and CDR2 is SFDVKD. In DNA form, the CDR3 reads TGTGCCACCAGTGATTTGGGCCCTGTATATTTT. Its protein product is CATSDLGPVYF.